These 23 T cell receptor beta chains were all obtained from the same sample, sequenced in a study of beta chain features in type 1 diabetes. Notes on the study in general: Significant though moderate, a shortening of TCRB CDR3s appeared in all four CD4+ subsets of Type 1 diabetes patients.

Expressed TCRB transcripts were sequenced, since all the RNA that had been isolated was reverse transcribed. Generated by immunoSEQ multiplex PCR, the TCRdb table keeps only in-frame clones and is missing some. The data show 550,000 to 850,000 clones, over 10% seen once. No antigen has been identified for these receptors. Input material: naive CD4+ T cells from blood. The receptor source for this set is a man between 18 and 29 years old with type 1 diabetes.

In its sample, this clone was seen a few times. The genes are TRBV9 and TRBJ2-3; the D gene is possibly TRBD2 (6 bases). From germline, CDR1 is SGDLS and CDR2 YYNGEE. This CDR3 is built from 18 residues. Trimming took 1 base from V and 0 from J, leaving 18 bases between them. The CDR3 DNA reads TGTGCCAGCAGCGTATTTCCTAGCGTACTTACTAGCACAGATACGCAGTATTTT. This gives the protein CASSVFPSVLTSTDTQYF.

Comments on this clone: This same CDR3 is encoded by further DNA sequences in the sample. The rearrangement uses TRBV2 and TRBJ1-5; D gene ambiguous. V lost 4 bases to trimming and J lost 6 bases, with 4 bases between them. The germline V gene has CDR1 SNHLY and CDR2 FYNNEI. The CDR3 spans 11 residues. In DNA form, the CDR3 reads TGTGCCAGCAGTGTAGGTCAGCCCCAGCATTTT. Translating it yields CASSVGQPQHF.

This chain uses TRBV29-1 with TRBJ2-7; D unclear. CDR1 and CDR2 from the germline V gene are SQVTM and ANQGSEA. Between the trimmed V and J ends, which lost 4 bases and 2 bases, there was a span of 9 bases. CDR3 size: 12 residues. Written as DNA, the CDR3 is TGCAGCGTTGTCCCAGGAGCCTACGAGCAGTACTTC. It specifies CSVVPGAYEQYF.

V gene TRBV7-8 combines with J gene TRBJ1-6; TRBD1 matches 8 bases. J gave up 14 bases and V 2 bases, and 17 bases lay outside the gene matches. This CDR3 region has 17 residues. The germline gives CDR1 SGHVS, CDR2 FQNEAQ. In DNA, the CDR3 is TGTGCCAGCAGCTTAATTTTCGGACAGGGCTTCTCTTCGGCCCTCCACTTT. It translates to CASSLIFGQGFSSALHF.

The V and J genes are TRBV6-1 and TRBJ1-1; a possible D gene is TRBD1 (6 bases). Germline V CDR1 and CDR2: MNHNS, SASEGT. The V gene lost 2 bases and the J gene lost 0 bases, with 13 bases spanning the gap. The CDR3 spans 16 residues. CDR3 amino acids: CASSEQPRTVNTEAFF. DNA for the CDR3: TGTGCCAGCAGTGAACAACCCCGGACAGTGAACACTGAAGCTTTCTTT.

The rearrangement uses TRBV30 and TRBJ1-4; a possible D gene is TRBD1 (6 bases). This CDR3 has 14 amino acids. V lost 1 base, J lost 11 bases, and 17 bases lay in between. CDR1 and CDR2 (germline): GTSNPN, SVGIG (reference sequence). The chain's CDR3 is CAWSGPPDRLKLFF. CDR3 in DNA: TGTGCCTGGAGTGGACCCCCGGACAGATTGAAACTGTTTTTT. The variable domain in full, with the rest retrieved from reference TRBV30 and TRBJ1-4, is SQTIHQWPATLVQPVGSPLSLECTVEGTSNPNLYWYRQAAGRGLQLLFYSVGIGQISSEVPQNLSASRPQDRQFILSSKKLLLSDSGFYLCAWSGPPDRLKLFFGSGTQLSVL.

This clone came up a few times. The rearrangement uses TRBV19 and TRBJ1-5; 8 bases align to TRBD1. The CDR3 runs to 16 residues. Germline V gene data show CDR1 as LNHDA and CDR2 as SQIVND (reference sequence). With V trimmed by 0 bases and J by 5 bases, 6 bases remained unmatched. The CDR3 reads CASSIETQGVDQPQHF. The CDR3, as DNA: TGTGCCAGTAGTATAGAGACACAGGGGGTCGATCAGCCCCAGCATTTT.

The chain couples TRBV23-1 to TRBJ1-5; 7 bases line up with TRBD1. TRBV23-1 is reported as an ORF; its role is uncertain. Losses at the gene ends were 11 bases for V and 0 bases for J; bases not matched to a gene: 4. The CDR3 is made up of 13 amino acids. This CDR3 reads CADRADSNQPQHF. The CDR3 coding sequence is TGCGCCGACAGGGCGGATAGCAATCAGCCCCAGCATTTT.

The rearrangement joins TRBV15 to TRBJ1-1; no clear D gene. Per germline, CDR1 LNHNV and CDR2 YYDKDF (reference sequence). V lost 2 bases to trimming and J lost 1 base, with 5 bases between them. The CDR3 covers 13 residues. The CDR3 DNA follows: TGTGCCACCAGCAGAACTTCGAACACTGAAGCTTTCTTT. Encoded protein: CATSRTSNTEAFF. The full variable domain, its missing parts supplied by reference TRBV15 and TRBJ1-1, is DAMVIQNPRYQVTQFGKPVTLSCSQTLNHNVMYWYQQKSSQAPKLLFHYYDKDFNNEADTPDNFQSRRPNTSFCFLDIRSPGLGDTAMYLCATSRTSNTEAFFGQGTRLTVV.

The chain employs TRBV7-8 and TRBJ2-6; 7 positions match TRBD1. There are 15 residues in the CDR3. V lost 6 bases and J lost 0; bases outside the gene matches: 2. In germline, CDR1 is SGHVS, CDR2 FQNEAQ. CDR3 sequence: CASSRQGSGANVLTF. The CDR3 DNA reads TGTGCCAGCAGTCGACAGGGCTCTGGGGCCAACGTCCTGACTTTC.

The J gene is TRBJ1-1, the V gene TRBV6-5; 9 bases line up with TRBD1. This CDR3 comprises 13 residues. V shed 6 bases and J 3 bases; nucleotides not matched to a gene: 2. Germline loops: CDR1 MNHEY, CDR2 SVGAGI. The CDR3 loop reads CASRGQGDTEAFF. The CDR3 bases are TGTGCCAGCAGGGGACAGGGTGACACTGAAGCTTTCTTT.

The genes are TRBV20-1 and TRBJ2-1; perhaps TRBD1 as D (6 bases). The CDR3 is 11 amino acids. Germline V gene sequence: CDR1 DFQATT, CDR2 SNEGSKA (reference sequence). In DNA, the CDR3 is TGCACCGGGCAGGGGAATAATGAGCAGTTCTTC. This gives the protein CTGQGNNEQFF.

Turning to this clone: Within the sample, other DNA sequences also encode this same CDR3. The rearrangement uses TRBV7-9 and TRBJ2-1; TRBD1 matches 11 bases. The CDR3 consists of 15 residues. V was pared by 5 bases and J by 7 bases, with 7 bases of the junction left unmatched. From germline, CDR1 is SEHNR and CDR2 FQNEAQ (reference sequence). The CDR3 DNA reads TGTGCCAGCAGCCTAGGACAGGGGGCCCGGAATGAGCAGTTCTTC. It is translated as CASSLGQGARNEQFF.

As DNA, the CDR3 is TGCAGCGTTGTCGTCAGGGATAAAAACTATGGCTACACCTTC. Its translation is CSVVVRDKNYGYTF. V usage is TRBV29-1 and J usage is TRBJ1-2; D is perhaps TRBD1 (5 bases). The ends were cut back, 4 bases at V and 2 bases at J, with 14 bases in the middle. The length of the CDR3 is 14 residues. Germline CDR1 SQVTM, CDR2 ANQGSEA. Supplemented by reference TRBV29-1 and TRBJ1-2, the full variable domain reads SAVISQKPSRDICQRGTSLTIQCQVDSQVTMMFWYRQQPGQSLTLIATANQGSEATYESGFVIDKFPISRPNLTFSTLTVSNMSPEDSSIYLCSVVVRDKNYGYTFGSGTRLTVV.

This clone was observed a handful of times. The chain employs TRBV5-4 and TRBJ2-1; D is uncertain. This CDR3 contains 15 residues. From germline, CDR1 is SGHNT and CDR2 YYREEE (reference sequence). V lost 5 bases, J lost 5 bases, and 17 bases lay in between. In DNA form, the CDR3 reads TGTGCCAGCAGTCATCACACCGGGCCCCACAATGAGCAGTTCTTC. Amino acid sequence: CASSHHTGPHNEQFF.

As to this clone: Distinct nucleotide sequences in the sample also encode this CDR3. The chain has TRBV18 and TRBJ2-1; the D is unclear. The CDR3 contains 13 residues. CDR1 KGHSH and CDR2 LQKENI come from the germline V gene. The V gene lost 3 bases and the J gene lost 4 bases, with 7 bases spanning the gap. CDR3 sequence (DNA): TGTGCCAGCTCACCGAGAGGATACAATGAGCAGTTCTTC. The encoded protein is CASSPRGYNEQFF.

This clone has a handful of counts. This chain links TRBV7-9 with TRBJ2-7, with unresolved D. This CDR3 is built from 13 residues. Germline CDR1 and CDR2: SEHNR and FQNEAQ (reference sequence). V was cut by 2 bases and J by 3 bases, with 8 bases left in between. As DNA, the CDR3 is TGTGCCAGCAGCTTATCGAGGAACTACGAGCAGTACTTC. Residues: CASSLSRNYEQYF.

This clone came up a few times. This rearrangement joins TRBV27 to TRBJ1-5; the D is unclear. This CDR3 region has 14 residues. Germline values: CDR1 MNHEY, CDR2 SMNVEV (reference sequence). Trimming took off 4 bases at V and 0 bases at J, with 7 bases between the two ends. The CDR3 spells CASSSGNSNQPQHF. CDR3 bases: TGTGCCAGCAGTTCCGGGAATAGCAATCAGCCCCAGCATTTT.

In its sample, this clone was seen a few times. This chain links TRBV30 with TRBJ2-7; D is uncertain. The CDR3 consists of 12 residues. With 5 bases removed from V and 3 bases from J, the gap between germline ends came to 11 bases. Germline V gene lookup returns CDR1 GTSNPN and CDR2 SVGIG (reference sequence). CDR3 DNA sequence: TGTGCCTGGGCGACACAAAACTACGAGCAGTACTTC. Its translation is CAWATQNYEQYF.

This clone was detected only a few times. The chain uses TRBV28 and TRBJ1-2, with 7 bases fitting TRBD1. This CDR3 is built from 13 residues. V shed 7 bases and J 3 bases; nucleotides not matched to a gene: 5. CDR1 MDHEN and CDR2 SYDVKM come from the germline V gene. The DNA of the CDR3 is TGTGCCAGCATACAGGGGAAAGACTATGGCTACACCTTC. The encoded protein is CASIQGKDYGYTF.

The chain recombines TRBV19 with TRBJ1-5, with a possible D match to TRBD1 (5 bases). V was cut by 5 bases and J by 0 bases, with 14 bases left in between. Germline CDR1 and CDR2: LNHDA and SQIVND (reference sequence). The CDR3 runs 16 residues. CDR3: CASSGRGDGSNQPQHF. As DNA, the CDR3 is TGTGCCAGTAGTGGCCGAGGGGACGGTAGCAATCAGCCCCAGCATTTT.

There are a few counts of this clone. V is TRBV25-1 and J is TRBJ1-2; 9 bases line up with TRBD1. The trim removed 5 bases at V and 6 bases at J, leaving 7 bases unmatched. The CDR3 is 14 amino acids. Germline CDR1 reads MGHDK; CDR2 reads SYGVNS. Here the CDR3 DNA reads TGTGCCAGCAGTCCCGGGACAGGGTGGAATGGCTACACCTTC. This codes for CASSPGTGWNGYTF.

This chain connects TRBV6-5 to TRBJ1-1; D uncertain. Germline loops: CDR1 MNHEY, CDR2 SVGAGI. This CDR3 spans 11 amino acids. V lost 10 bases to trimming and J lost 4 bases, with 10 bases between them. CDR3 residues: CATTKRTEAFF. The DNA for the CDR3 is TGTGCCACGACTAAGCGCACTGAAGCTTTCTTT.